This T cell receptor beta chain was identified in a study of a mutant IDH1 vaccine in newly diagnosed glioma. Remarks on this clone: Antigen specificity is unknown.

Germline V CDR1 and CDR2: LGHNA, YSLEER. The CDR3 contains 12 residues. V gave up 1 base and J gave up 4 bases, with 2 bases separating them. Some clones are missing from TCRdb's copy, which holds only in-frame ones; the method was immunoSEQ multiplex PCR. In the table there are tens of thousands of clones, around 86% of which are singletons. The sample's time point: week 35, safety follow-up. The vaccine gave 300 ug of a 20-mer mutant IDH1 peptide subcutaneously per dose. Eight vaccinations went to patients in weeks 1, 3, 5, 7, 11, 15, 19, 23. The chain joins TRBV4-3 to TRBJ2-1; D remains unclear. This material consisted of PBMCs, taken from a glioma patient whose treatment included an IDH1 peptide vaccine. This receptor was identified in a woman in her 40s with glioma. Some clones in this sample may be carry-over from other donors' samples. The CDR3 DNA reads TGCGCCAGCAGCCAAGGGTACAATGAGCAGTTCTTC. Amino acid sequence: CASSQGYNEQFF.